This T cell receptor beta chain came from a study of control samples from healthy donors and cancer patients. Repertoires were generated with immunoSEQ multiplex PCR, while TCRdb's copy carries only in-frame clones and drops some. The sample includes over 200,000 clones, approximately 80% of them seen just once. The specimen sequenced was PBMCs. The sequence came from a woman aged 55-70 years with lung cancer.

DNA of the CDR3: TGTGCCAGCAGCGCGGACAGGGCAAACACCGGGGAGCTGTTTTTT. Its translation: CASSADRANTGELFF. The chain couples TRBV5-4 to TRBJ2-2, with TRBD1 matching 8 bases. Per the germline V gene, CDR1 is SGHNT and CDR2 is YYREEE (reference sequence). Trimming cost V 4 bases and J 2 bases; bases outside gene matches: 4. The CDR3 has 15 amino acids.